This section outlines one T cell receptor beta chain sequence together with its context. The repertoire was sequenced with immunoSEQ multiplex PCR; TCRdb's copy has only in-frame clones and lacks some. The data hold some 93,000 clones, with just under 85% observed a single time. These data originate in a study of blood T cell repertoires in COVID-19. The overall study: Whether acute or convalescent, the COVID-19 samples came from the United States, Italy and Spain.

V lost 2 bases to trimming and J lost 2 bases, with 10 bases between them. The CDR3 contains 15 residues. Per the germline V gene, CDR1 is MNHEY and CDR2 is SVGAGI. The chain is built from TRBV6-5 and TRBJ1-5, with D possibly being TRBD1 (6 bases). What was sequenced was peripheral blood. This TCR was sampled from a man aged 65 to 79 with acute or convalescent COVID-19. This chain's CDR3 is CASSYTRGGNQPQHF. The CDR3 DNA sequence: TGTGCCAGCAGTTACACCAGGGGTGGCAATCAGCCCCAGCATTTT.